Shown below are 21 T cell receptor beta chains from a single sample sequenced in a study of CD8+CD57+ T cells in acquired aplastic anemia. Genomic DNA served as template for TCR beta VDJ and CDR3 profiling. Via MiXCR, TCRdb re-called the reads, giving one row per CDR3 protein. The repertoire has hundreds of thousands of distinct CDR3 sequences, 65% to 80% of them found once; the top ten carry approximately 3.8%. The source material was sorted CD4+, CD8+, or CD8+CD57+ T cells (not recorded which) from PBMCs. These TCRs come from a human donor in good health, serving as a control.

This clonotype was seen ten or more times. Compared with germline, one end of the junction differs, possibly owing to a read error. The rearrangement links TRBV20-1 to TRBJ1-1; the D is unclear. Germline V CDR1 and CDR2: DFQATT, SNEGSKA (reference sequence). This CDR3 is 8 amino acids long. As DNA, the CDR3 is TGCAGTGCTAGAGATGGCAACTTT. It specifies CSARDGNF.

The sample holds many counts of this clonotype. The chain uses TRBV6-1 and TRBJ2-5; 8 bases line up with TRBD2. V shed 5 bases and J 3 bases; nucleotides not matched to a gene: 8. The CDR3 consists of 15 residues. Germline CDR1 is MNHNS and CDR2 is SASEGT. CDR3 sequence (DNA): TGTGCCAGCAGTCCCCTCGGAGCGGGGGAAGAGACCCAGTACTTC. This gives the protein CASSPLGAGEETQYF.

Notes on this clonotype: Because the CDR3 is missing its conserved closing phenylalanine or tryptophan, this is likely a read error. The DNA is left out, because the CDR3 cannot be placed on it with certainty; the CDR3 is given as TCRdb lists it. This rearrangement joins TRBV10-1 to TRBJ2-3. The V gene's germline CDR1 is WNHNN and CDR2 SYGVQD (reference sequence). The CDR3 spans 12 amino acids, including both terminal residues. The chain's CDR3 is CASSRSTVTMYI.

This clonotype was observed a few times. This could be a read error, since a much larger clone is one nucleotide away. The chain joins TRBV7-2 to TRBJ2-5, with D perhaps being TRBD1 or TRBD2 (5 bases each). This CDR3 contains 16 residues. V was cut by 5 bases and J by 7 bases, with 23 bases left in between. The V gene's germline CDR1 is SGHTA and CDR2 FQGNSA. The CDR3 loop reads CASSRLTGTLVSTQYF. The CDR3 DNA is TGTGCCAGCAGCCGCTTAACCGGGACGCTCGTCTCGACCCAGTACTTC.

This clonotype was seen repeatedly, ten times or more. The chain recombines TRBV13 with TRBJ1-6, with 8 bases lining up with TRBD1. Losses at the gene ends were 7 bases for V and 7 bases for J; bases not matched to a gene: 15. The CDR3 is made up of 17 amino acids. Looked up from germline, CDR1 is PRHDT and CDR2 is FYEKMQ (reference sequence). The CDR3 loop reads CASKLAGGTGTNSPLHF. DNA of the CDR3: TGTGCCAGCAAATTGGCGGGAGGGACAGGAACGAATTCACCCCTCCACTTT.

There are many counts of this clonotype. This chain links TRBV9 with TRBJ1-1, with D perhaps matching TRBD1 (6 bases). Trimming removed 3 bases at V and 6 bases at J, with 15 bases between. CDR1 SGDLS and CDR2 YYNGEE come from the germline V gene. The CDR3 consists of 14 residues. The CDR3 region is CASSALQGVPEAFF. Written as DNA, the CDR3 is TGTGCCAGCAGCGCACTACAGGGAGTCCCTGAAGCTTTCTTT.

The genes are TRBV25-1 and TRBJ2-3; D tentatively reads TRBD1 or TRBD2 (5 bases each). Between the trimmed V and J ends, which lost 9 bases and 5 bases, there was a span of 15 bases. The CDR3 spans 13 residues. CDR1 is MGHDK and CDR2 is SYGVNS in the germline V gene. The CDR3 bases are TGTGCCAGTAACGGGGCCCGAGGAGATACGCAGTATTTT. Translating it yields CASNGARGDTQYF.

The chain is built from TRBV7-3 and TRBJ2-3; D might be TRBD1 (5 bases). Germline V gene data show CDR1 as SGHTA and CDR2 as FQGTGA. The V and J ends lost 4 bases and 15 bases respectively, with 26 bases between them. The CDR3 is 15 amino acids. CDR3 bases: TGTGCCAGCAGCTCCGCGGCAGGGAATACACCCCTCCACTATTTT. It translates to CASSSAAGNTPLHYF.

V and J are TRBV11-3 and TRBJ2-5; D is uncertain. The CDR3 has 14 amino acids. Germline V CDR1 and CDR2: SGHNT, YENEEA. Trimming removed 6 bases from V and 0 bases from J, with 11 bases in between. CDR3 region: CASSLGRNQETQYF. The CDR3 DNA reads TGTGCCAGCAGTCTAGGGCGGAACCAAGAGACCCAGTACTTC.

In the case of this clonotype: At one of its ends the junction is not consistent with the germline gene, which may arise from a read error. The chain carries TRBV9 and TRBJ2-1; no definite D call. The CDR3 totals 15 residues. Germline V gene data show CDR1 as SGDLS and CDR2 as YYNGEE. The CDR3 region is CASSVEAATYYYEYF. CDR3 bases: TGTGCCAGCAGCGTAGAAGCAGCGACTTACTACTATGAGTACTTC.

This clonotype was recorded many times. The V and J genes are TRBV6-2 or TRBV6-3 and TRBJ2-3; TRBD1 might be the D (5 bases). Germline V lookup: CDR1 MNHEY, CDR2 SVGEGT. V was shortened by 2 bases and J by 2 bases, with 8 bases between the two germline ends. This CDR3 comprises 14 residues. The DNA for the CDR3 is TGTGCCAGCAGTTACCAGGGTTCCACAGATACGCAGTATTTT. Encoded protein: CASSYQGSTDTQYF.

The chain carries TRBV11-1 and TRBJ1-2; 7 bases agree with TRBD1. CDR3 length equals 16 residues. With 0 bases clipped from V and 4 bases from J, the junction kept 8 bases outside the gene matches. Germline assignment: CDR1 SGHAT and CDR2 FQDESV (reference sequence). The CDR3 coding sequence is TGTGCCAGCAGCTTAGCCGGGACAGTCCTATCCTATGGCTACACCTTC. This encodes CASSLAGTVLSYGYTF. The variable domain in full, with the rest retrieved from reference TRBV11-1 and TRBJ1-2, is EAEVAQSPRYKITEKSQAVAFWCDPISGHATLYWYRQILGQGPELLVQFQDESVVDDSQLPKDRFSAERLKGVDSTLKIQPAELGDSAMYLCASSLAGTVLSYGYTFGSGTRLTVV.

This clonotype came up many times. This chain joins TRBV5-8 and TRBJ1-6; D remains ambiguous. CDR3 length equals 15 residues. Between the trimmed V and J ends, which lost 10 bases and 0 bases, there was a span of 14 bases. Germline CDR1 reads SGHTS; CDR2 reads YDEGEE. CDR3 coding DNA: TGTGCCGGTCTAAAGCGGAGCTCCTATAATTCACCCCTCCACTTT. It is translated as CAGLKRSSYNSPLHF. The full variable domain, in which reference TRBV5-8 and TRBJ1-6 provide the parts outside the CDR3, is EAGVTQSPTHLIKTRGQQATLRCSPISGHTSVYWYQQALGLGLQFLLWYDEGEERNRGNFPPRFSGRQFPNYSSELNVNALELEDSALYLCAGLKRSSYNSPLHFGNGTRLTVT.

Concerning this clonotype itself: At one boundary the junction diverges from the germline segment, which might be a read error. The gene calls are TRBV2 and TRBJ1-2, with D uncertain. The CDR3 runs 15 residues. Germline assignment: CDR1 SNHLY and CDR2 FYNNEI. CDR3: CASTWRGEDNYDYTF. The CDR3 bases are TGTGCCAGCACATGGCGGGGAGAGGATAACTATGACTACACCTTC.

For this clonotype: Because the CDR3 is missing its conserved closing phenylalanine or tryptophan, this is likely a read error. The chain employs TRBV11-1 and TRBJ1-6; D not resolved. The CDR3 loop spans 17 amino acids. Germline CDR1 reads SGHAT; CDR2 reads FQDESV (reference sequence). The V gene lost 0 bases and the J gene lost 6 bases, with 15 bases spanning the gap. The CDR3 DNA reads TGTGCCAGCAGCTTAGCGGGCGGGAGTTCGCGTAATTCACCCCTCCACTTG. Protein product: CASSLAGGSSRNSPLHL.

As concerns this clonotype: The CDR3 end shows no conserved phenylalanine or tryptophan, and so a read error is likely. It is unclear where the CDR3 begins or ends on the DNA, so no DNA is shown, and the CDR3 is as TCRdb lists it. CDR3 in amino acids: CGSSPKLRDPPYN. The genes are TRBV7-3 and TRBJ2-7; the table calls TRBD2, which could not be checked here. Germline loops: CDR1 SGHTA, CDR2 FQGTGA. Counting both end residues, the CDR3 totals 13 amino acids.

In regard to this clonotype: This may arise from a read error, as a much more abundant clone is one base away. The chain joins TRBV9 to TRBJ2-1, with 12 positions matching TRBD1. Germline values: CDR1 SGDLS, CDR2 YYNGEE. The CDR3 has 15 residues. As DNA, the CDR3 is TGTGCCAGCAGCCAGTGGGACAGGGGGCTTAATGAGCAGCTCTTC. Its protein is CASSQWDRGLNEQLF. Together with reference TRBV9 and TRBJ2-1, the CDR3 gives the full variable domain: DSGVTQTPKHLITATGQRVTLRCSPRSGDLSVYWYQQSLDQGLQFLIQYYNGEERAKGNILERFSAQQFPDLHSELNLSSLELGDSALYFCASSQWDRGLNEQLFGPGTRLTVL.

This clonotype was recorded once. The V and J genes are TRBV19 and TRBJ1-2; a weak D match, TRBD1 (5 bases). The CDR3 runs 14 residues. CDR1 and CDR2 from the germline V gene are LNHDA and SQIVND (reference sequence). Trimming removed 5 bases from V and 4 bases from J, with 14 bases in between. The CDR3 sequence is CASSQDSSLYGYTF. CDR3 sequence (DNA): TGTGCCAGTAGTCAAGACAGCTCGCTCTATGGCTACACCTTC.

Of note for this clonotype: Germline and junction disagree at one end, which may indicate a read error. This chain uses TRBV19 with TRBJ1-5, with D tentatively TRBD1 (6 bases). This CDR3 has 13 amino acids. Germline V gives CDR1 LNHDA, CDR2 SQIVND (reference sequence). The CDR3 loop reads CASSARGYHPHHF. CDR3 DNA: TGTGCCAGCAGCGCCAGGGGATATCACCCCCACCATTTT. The entire variable domain, with the rest obtained from reference TRBV19 and TRBJ1-5, is as follows: DGGITQSPKYLFRKEGQNVTLSCEQNLNHDAMYWYRQDPGQGLRLIYYSQIVNDFQKGDIAEGYSVSREKKESFPLTVTSAQKNPTAFYLCASSARGYHPHHFGDGTRLSIL.

Of note for this clonotype: Likely a read error: the CDR3 ends without its conserved phenylalanine or tryptophan. No DNA is shown, since the ends of the CDR3 on it are uncertain; the CDR3 is the one TCRdb lists. The V gene is TRBV7-4, the J gene TRBJ2-7. The CDR3 is made up of 13 amino acids, end residues included. Germline V lookup: CDR1 SGHVT, CDR2 SQSDAQ. The CDR3 reads CASSRDSDGEQYL.

This clonotype showed up many times. CDR3 sequence: CAGRSSGNTIYF. In DNA form, the CDR3 reads TGTGCCGGAAGAAGCTCTGGAAACACCATATATTTT. The chain carries TRBV30 and TRBJ1-3; D call uncertain. V was trimmed by 8 bases and J by 0 bases, leaving 8 bases between them. The germline V gene encodes CDR1 GTSNPN and CDR2 SVGIG (reference sequence). The CDR3 is made up of 12 amino acids. Together with reference TRBV30 and TRBJ1-3, the CDR3 gives the full variable domain: SQTIHQWPATLVQPVGSPLSLECTVEGTSNPNLYWYRQAAGRGLQLLFYSVGIGQISSEVPQNLSASRPQDRQFILSSKKLLLSDSGFYLCAGRSSGNTIYFGEGSWLTVV.